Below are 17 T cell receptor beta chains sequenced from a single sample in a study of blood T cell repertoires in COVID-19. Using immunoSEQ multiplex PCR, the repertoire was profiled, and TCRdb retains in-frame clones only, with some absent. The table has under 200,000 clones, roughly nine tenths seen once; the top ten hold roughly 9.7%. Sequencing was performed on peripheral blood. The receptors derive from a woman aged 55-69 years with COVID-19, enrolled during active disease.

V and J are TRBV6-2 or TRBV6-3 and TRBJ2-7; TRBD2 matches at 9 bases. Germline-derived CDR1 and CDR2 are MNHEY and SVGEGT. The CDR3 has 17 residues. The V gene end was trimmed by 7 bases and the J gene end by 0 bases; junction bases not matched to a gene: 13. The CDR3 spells CASTPQGPSGASYEQYF. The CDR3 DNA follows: TGTGCCAGCACCCCCCAGGGGCCTAGCGGGGCCTCCTACGAGCAGTACTTC.

In nucleotides, the CDR3 is TGTGCCAGCAGCGTAGCGGGGAGGTATGGCACTGAAGCTTTCTTT. It codes for CASSVAGRYGTEAFF. The chain employs TRBV9 and TRBJ1-1, with D uncertain. The CDR3 runs to 15 residues. In germline, CDR1 is SGDLS, CDR2 YYNGEE. V was cut by 0 bases and J by 4 bases, with 13 bases left in between.

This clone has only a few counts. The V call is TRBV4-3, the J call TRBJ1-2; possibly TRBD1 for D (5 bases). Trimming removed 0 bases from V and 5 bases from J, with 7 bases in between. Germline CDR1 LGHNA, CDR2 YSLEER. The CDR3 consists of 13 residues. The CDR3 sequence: CASSQETGYGYTF. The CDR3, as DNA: TGCGCCAGCAGCCAAGAAACAGGTTATGGCTACACCTTC.

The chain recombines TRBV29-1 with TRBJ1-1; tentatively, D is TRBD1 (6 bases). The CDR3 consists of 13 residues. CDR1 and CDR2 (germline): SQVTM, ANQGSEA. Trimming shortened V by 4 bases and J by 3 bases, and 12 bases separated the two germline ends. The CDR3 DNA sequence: TGCAGCGTTGCACAGGGAGCCGACACTGAAGCTTTCTTT. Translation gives CSVAQGADTEAFF.

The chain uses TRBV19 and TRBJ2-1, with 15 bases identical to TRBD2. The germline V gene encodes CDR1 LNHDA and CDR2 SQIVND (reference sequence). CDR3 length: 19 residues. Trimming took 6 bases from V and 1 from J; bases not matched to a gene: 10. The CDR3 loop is CASRTQGLAGGGSYNEQFF. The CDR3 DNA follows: TGTGCCAGTAGAACTCAGGGACTAGCGGGAGGAGGTTCCTACAATGAGCAGTTCTTC.

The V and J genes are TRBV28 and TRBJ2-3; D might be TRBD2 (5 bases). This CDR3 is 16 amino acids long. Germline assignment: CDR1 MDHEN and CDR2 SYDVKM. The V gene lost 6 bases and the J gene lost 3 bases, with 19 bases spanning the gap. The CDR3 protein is CASRPPWEKTTDTQYF. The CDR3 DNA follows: TGTGCCAGCAGGCCCCCTTGGGAGAAAACTACAGATACGCAGTATTTT.

The CDR3, as DNA: TGTGCCTGGAGCCGGGGAAGGACAGTGATATCGTCTGGCCAGCCCCAGCATTTT. It encodes CAWSRGRTVISSGQPQHF. The J gene is TRBJ1-5, the V gene TRBV30; D may be TRBD1 (6 bases). Between the trimmed V and J ends, which lost 3 bases and 7 bases, there was a span of 28 bases. Looked up from germline, CDR1 is GTSNPN and CDR2 is SVGIG (reference sequence). The CDR3 consists of 18 residues.

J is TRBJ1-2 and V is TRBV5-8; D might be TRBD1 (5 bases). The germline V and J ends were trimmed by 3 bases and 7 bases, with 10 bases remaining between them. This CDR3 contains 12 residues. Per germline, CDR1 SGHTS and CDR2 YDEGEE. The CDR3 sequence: CASSWGGIGYTF. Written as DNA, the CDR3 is TGTGCCAGCAGCTGGGGGGGGATTGGCTACACCTTC.

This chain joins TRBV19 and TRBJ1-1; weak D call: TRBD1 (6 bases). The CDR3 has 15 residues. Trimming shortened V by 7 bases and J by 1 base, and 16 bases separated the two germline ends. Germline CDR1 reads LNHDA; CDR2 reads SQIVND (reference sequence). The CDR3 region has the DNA TGTGCCAGTAAGGTTGGGGGCGCGGGGAACACTGAAGCTTTCTTT. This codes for CASKVGGAGNTEAFF. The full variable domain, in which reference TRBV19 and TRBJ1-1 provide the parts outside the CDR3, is DGGITQSPKYLFRKEGQNVTLSCEQNLNHDAMYWYRQDPGQGLRLIYYSQIVNDFQKGDIAEGYSVSREKKESFPLTVTSAQKNPTAFYLCASKVGGAGNTEAFFGQGTRLTVV.

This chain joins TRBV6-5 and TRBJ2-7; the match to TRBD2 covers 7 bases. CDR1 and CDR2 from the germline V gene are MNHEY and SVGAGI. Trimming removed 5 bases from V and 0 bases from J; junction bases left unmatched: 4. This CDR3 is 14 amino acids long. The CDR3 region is CASSPRGDSYEQYF. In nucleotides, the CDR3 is TGTGCCAGCAGTCCACGGGGGGACTCCTACGAGCAGTACTTC.

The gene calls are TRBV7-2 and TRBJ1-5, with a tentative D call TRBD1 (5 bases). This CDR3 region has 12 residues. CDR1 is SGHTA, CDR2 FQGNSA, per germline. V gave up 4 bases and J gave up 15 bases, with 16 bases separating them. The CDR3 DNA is TGTGCCAGCAGCTCCCGGTTAGGACAAGGGCATTTT. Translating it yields CASSSRLGQGHF.

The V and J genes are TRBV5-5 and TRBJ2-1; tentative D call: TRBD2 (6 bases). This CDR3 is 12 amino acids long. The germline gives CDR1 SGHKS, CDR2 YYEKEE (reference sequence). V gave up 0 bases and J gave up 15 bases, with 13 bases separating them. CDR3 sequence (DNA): TGTGCCAGCAGCTTGGTGGGGGGTTGGTGGTTCTTC. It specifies CASSLVGGWWFF. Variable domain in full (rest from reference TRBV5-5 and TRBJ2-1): DAGVTQSPTHLIKTRGQQVTLRCSPISGHKSVSWYQQVLGQGPQFIFQYYEKEERGRGNFPDRFSARQFPNYSSELNVNALLLGDSALYLCASSLVGGWWFFGPGTRLTVL.

This chain's CDR3 is CASSNRELDEKLFF. CDR3 bases: TGTGCCAGCAGCAACCGGGAACTCGATGAAAAACTGTTTTTT. The chain has TRBV13 and TRBJ1-4, with D hard to call. The germline V gene encodes CDR1 PRHDT and CDR2 FYEKMQ (reference sequence). V was pared by 5 bases and J by 6 bases, with 13 bases between. The CDR3 is 14 amino acids. Using reference TRBV13 and TRBJ1-4 for the parts outside the CDR3, the full variable domain is AAGVIQSPRHLIKEKRETATLKCYPIPRHDTVYWYQQGPGQDPQFLISFYEKMQSDKGSIPDRFSAQQFSDYHSELNMSSLELGDSALYFCASSNRELDEKLFFGSGTQLSVL.

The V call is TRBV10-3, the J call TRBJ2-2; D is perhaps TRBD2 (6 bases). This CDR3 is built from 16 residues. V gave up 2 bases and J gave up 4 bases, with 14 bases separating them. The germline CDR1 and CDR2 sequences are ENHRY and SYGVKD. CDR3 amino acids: CAISEVRERGTGELFF. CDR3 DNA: TGTGCCATCAGTGAGGTCCGGGAGAGAGGCACCGGGGAGCTGTTTTTT.

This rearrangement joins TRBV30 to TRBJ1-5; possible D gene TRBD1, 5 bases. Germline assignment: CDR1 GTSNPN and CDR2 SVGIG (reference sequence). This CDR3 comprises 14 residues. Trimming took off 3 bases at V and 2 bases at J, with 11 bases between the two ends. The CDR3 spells CAWSGRARNQPQHF. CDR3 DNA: TGTGCCTGGAGCGGCAGGGCACGCAATCAGCCCCAGCATTTT.

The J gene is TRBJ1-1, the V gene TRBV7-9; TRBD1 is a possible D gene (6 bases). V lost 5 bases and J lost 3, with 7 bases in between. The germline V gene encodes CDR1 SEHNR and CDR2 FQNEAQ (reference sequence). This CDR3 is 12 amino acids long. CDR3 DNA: TGTGCCAGCAGCCGGACAGACACTGAAGCTTTCTTT. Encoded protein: CASSRTDTEAFF.

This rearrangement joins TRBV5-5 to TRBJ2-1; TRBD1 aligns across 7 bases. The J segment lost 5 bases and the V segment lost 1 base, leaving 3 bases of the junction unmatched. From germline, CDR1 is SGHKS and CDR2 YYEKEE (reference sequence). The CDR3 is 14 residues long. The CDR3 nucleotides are TGTGCCAGCAGCTTGAAGGGACAGCACAATGAGCAGTTCTTC. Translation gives CASSLKGQHNEQFF.